Below are 6 T cell receptor beta chains sequenced from a single sample in a study of T-cell reconstitution after alpha-beta-depleted transplantation in children. Preparation of the TCRbeta library used unique molecular identifiers. TCRdb independently ran MiXCR on the PCR reads; one entry per CDR3 protein. Among 450,000 to 600,000 distinct CDR3 sequences, more than 9% were seen once, and the ten largest hold 2%. This sample comprised PBMCs, obtained before TCRalphabeta/CD19-depleted stem cell transplant. These receptors came from a child aged 2-15 years with inherited bone marrow failure, due to receive a stem cell transplant.

This clonotype has at least ten counts. The chain uses TRBV4-3 and TRBJ2-4; 12 bases match TRBD2. Germline assignment: CDR1 LGHNA and CDR2 YSLEER. V lost 0 bases, J lost 15 bases, and 6 bases stayed unmatched. The CDR3 covers 14 residues. For the CDR3, the DNA is TGCGCCAGCAGCCAAGATCAGACTAGCGGGAGACGGTACTTC. This codes for CASSQDQTSGRRYF.

The chain employs TRBV5-1 and TRBJ2-7, with 7 bases fitting TRBD2. CDR1 and CDR2 from the germline V gene are SGHRS and YFSETQ. The CDR3 extends over 17 amino acids. V lost 2 bases, J lost 4 bases, and 15 bases stayed unmatched. CDR3 DNA sequence: TGCGCCAGCAGCTTAAGGGTAGCTAGCGGCCGGGTATACGAGCAGTACTTC. Protein: CASSLRVASGRVYEQYF.

This clonotype was seen repeatedly, ten times or more. The chain couples TRBV20-1 to TRBJ1-2; maybe TRBD1 (6 bases). From germline, CDR1 is DFQATT and CDR2 SNEGSKA (reference sequence). V gave up 3 bases and J gave up 5 bases, with 13 bases separating them. There are 13 residues in the CDR3. CDR3 amino acids: CSASQGRSYGYTF. In DNA form, the CDR3 reads TGCAGTGCTAGCCAGGGGCGCAGTTATGGCTACACCTTC.

There are a few counts of this clonotype. This chain links TRBV29-1 with TRBJ2-1; 9 positions match TRBD1. Germline assignment: CDR1 SQVTM and CDR2 ANQGSEA. Trimming cost V 7 bases and J 5 bases; bases outside gene matches: 18. This CDR3 has 17 amino acids. Here the CDR3 DNA reads TGCAGCGGCCAGACGGAAAAGGCTGGGACAGGGAACAATGAGCAGTTCTTC. Translation gives CSGQTEKAGTGNNEQFF.

This clonotype was counted many times. The V call is TRBV3-1, the J call TRBJ2-5; D is possibly TRBD1 (6 bases). CDR1 is LGHDT and CDR2 is YNNKEL in the germline V gene (reference sequence). This CDR3 is 17 amino acids long. The germline V and J ends were trimmed by 3 bases and 1 base, with 18 bases remaining between them. The CDR3 bases are TGTGCCAGCAGCCAGACCAACAGGGTCGGGATCCAAGAGACCCAGTACTTC. This encodes CASSQTNRVGIQETQYF.

This clonotype was picked up many times. The chain joins TRBV7-8 to TRBJ1-6; D gene ambiguous. Per the germline V gene, CDR1 is SGHVS and CDR2 is FQNEAQ. This CDR3 has 13 amino acids. V lost 6 bases, J lost 8 bases, and 11 bases lay in between. CDR3 DNA: TGTGCCAGCAGGCTTGCCGGGGATTCACCCCTCCACTTT. This codes for CASRLAGDSPLHF.